Reported below is one T cell receptor (beta chain). The antigen is not known. The data were obtained in a study of cytomegalovirus exposure and HLA in healthy donors. Background on the study: Earlier sequencing of 150 million to 200 million T cells yielded nearly 120 million unique TCR beta sequences. Regarding the study as a whole: HLA restriction was apparent for most CMV-associated TCR beta chains in a later analysis.

CDR1 is SQVTM and CDR2 is ANQGSEA in the germline V gene. This CDR3 region has 16 residues. The germline V and J ends were trimmed by 3 bases and 1 base, with 13 bases remaining between them. The study ran its PCR with 60 Vbeta and 13 Jbeta primers. Profiled with immunoSEQ multiplex PCR; TCRdb holds only in-frame clones, not every one. This repertoire shows about 130,000 clones, roughly 70% found once; its top ten account for 6% to 8.5%. The sequenced sample consisted of PBMCs. V gene TRBV29-1 combines with J gene TRBJ2-6; a weak D match, TRBD2 (6 bases). This TCR was sampled from a man aged 40-49 years in good health and CMV-seropositive. CDR3 nucleotide sequence: TGCAGCGTTGAGGTGGGCGGGGTGTCTGGGGCCAACGTCCTGACTTTC. This gives the protein CSVEVGGVSGANVLTF.